What follows are 14 T cell receptor beta chains derived from one specimen sequenced in a study of shared clonotypes between healthy human individuals. Sequenced by immunoSEQ multiplex PCR; TCRdb stores in-frame clones only, minus some. Of a few million clones listed, approximately 90% are singletons. The material sequenced was naive CD4+ T cells sorted from blood. Regarding subset: CD45RA+ positively selected. The receptors stem from a young man in good health.

As to this clone: Other DNA variants within this sample encode the same CDR3. The chain has TRBV18 and TRBJ2-7; D gene ambiguous. CDR1 KGHSH and CDR2 LQKENI come from the germline V gene. The CDR3 runs 11 residues. V gave up 2 bases and J gave up 6 bases, with 5 bases separating them. The CDR3 protein is CASSPSAEQYF. The DNA of the CDR3 is TGTGCCAGCTCACCATCAGCCGAGCAGTACTTC.

Of note for this clone: This may stem from a read error, because a much larger clone lies one nucleotide away. This sample includes further DNA sequences coding for the same CDR3. The V call is TRBV5-1, the J call TRBJ2-7; D gene ambiguous. In germline, CDR1 is SGHRS, CDR2 YFSETQ. This CDR3 is built from 12 residues. Trimming cost V 4 bases and J 0 bases, with 5 bases left between them. CDR3 sequence: CASSPSSYEQYF. The CDR3 coding sequence is TGCGCCAGCAGCCCGAGCTCCTACGAGCAGTACTTC.

The rearrangement joins TRBV14 to TRBJ1-4; D possibly corresponds to TRBD1 (5 bases). V was pared by 2 bases and J by 2 bases, with 9 bases between. Germline V gives CDR1 SGHDN, CDR2 FVKESK. The CDR3 runs to 15 residues. The CDR3 coding sequence is TGTGCCAGCAGCCAACAGGGTTTGACTAATGAAAAACTGTTTTTT. This sequence encodes CASSQQGLTNEKLFF.

The chain has TRBV7-3 and TRBJ2-3; the D call may be TRBD1 or TRBD2 (6 bases each). V was shortened by 11 bases and J by 9 bases, with 15 bases between the two germline ends. The CDR3 contains 11 residues. Germline CDR1 and CDR2: SGHTA and FQGTGA. In DNA, the CDR3 is TGTGCCTCGGGTAAGGGGGGAACGCAGTATTTT. It is translated as CASGKGGTQYF.

J is TRBJ1-3 and V is TRBV30; TRBD1 matches at 9 bases. Germline V gene lookup returns CDR1 GTSNPN and CDR2 SVGIG (reference sequence). This CDR3 is 13 amino acids long. V shed 3 bases, J shed 9 bases, and the junction held 6 bases outside the gene matches. CDR3: CAWSIQGAPTIYF. The CDR3 DNA sequence: TGTGCCTGGAGCATACAGGGGGCACCCACCATATATTTT.

The table lists this clone with a few counts. V gene TRBV28 combines with J gene TRBJ2-5; unclear D gene. This CDR3 spans 13 amino acids. Between the trimmed V and J ends, which lost 3 bases and 5 bases, there was a span of 10 bases. Germline V gene lookup returns CDR1 MDHEN and CDR2 SYDVKM. Here the CDR3 DNA reads TGTGCCAGCAGTTTGGCAACGCTGGAGACCCAGTACTTC. Its translation is CASSLATLETQYF.

This chain joins TRBV4-3 and TRBJ2-1; D is uncertain. The CDR3 runs 15 residues. Germline V gives CDR1 LGHNA, CDR2 YSLEER. Trimming removed 2 bases from V and 4 bases from J, with 12 bases in between. CDR3 sequence reads: CASSQQGPEYNEQFF. CDR3 nucleotides: TGCGCCAGCAGCCAACAAGGGCCAGAGTACAATGAGCAGTTCTTC.

This clone was detected only a few times. The chain links TRBV19 to TRBJ1-1, with D uncertain. The V and J ends lost 6 bases and 5 bases respectively, with 13 bases between them. This CDR3 has 13 residues. Germline lookup yields CDR1 LNHDA and CDR2 SQIVND (reference sequence). Written as DNA, the CDR3 is TGTGCCAGTAGCTCACTAAGTTATACTGAAGCTTTCTTT. Its protein is CASSSLSYTEAFF.

This clone was found once. This sample also contains other DNA sequences that code for the same CDR3. This rearrangement joins TRBV10-3 to TRBJ2-1; D not resolved. Per germline, CDR1 ENHRY and CDR2 SYGVKD. The CDR3 has 13 residues. V lost 4 bases, J lost 0 bases, and 4 bases lay in between. The CDR3 DNA reads as TGTGCCATCAGTGGGTTCTCCTACAATGAGCAGTTCTTC. Amino acid sequence: CAISGFSYNEQFF.

The rearrangement links TRBV5-1 to TRBJ2-6; D is uncertain. This CDR3 region has 14 residues. V lost 4 bases and J 0 bases, leaving 5 bases between the germline ends. Germline assignment: CDR1 SGHRS and CDR2 YFSETQ. The CDR3 DNA reads TGCGCCAGCAGCGTGGTCTCTGGGGCCAACGTCCTGACTTTC. Protein: CASSVVSGANVLTF.

The chain recombines TRBV5-1 with TRBJ2-5; TRBD2 matches at 10 bases. Germline V gene lookup returns CDR1 SGHRS and CDR2 YFSETQ. The V segment lost 4 bases and the J segment 6 bases; nucleotides outside the gene matches: 12. This CDR3 is 16 amino acids long. The CDR3 loop reads CASSGELAGGIKTQYF. The CDR3 nucleotides read TGCGCCAGCAGCGGTGAGTTAGCGGGAGGAATAAAGACCCAGTACTTC.

The chain links TRBV5-1 to TRBJ1-4, with D uncertain. The V end was cut by 4 bases, the J end by 4 bases, with 11 bases between. From germline, CDR1 is SGHRS and CDR2 YFSETQ. CDR3 length: 14 amino acids. This CDR3 reads CASSLGVVNEKLFF. The CDR3 DNA reads TGCGCCAGCAGCCTAGGAGTGGTTAATGAAAAACTGTTTTTT.

This chain connects TRBV7-2 to TRBJ1-5, with D possibly TRBD1 on 6 matching bases. From germline, CDR1 is SGHTA and CDR2 FQGNSA. Trimming cost V 0 bases and J 2 bases, with 8 bases left between them. The CDR3 is 15 residues long. DNA of the CDR3: TGTGCCAGCAGCTTAGCGTCAGGGGGCAATCAGCCCCAGCATTTT. This gives the protein CASSLASGGNQPQHF.

V and J are TRBV18 and TRBJ2-7; D is possibly TRBD1 (6 bases). The CDR3 sequence is 15 residues long. The germline V and J ends were trimmed by 2 bases and 3 bases, with 14 bases remaining between them. Germline assignment: CDR1 KGHSH and CDR2 LQKENI. The CDR3 here is CASSPKGQGDYEQYF. The CDR3 nucleotides are TGTGCCAGCTCACCAAAGGGACAAGGCGACTACGAGCAGTACTTC. Filled out from reference TRBV18 and TRBJ2-7, the complete variable domain reads NAGVMQNPRHLVRRRGQEARLRCSPMKGHSHVYWYRQLPEEGLKFMVYLQKENIIDESGMPKERFSAEFPKEGPSILRIQQVVRGDSAAYFCASSPKGQGDYEQYFGPGTRLTVT.